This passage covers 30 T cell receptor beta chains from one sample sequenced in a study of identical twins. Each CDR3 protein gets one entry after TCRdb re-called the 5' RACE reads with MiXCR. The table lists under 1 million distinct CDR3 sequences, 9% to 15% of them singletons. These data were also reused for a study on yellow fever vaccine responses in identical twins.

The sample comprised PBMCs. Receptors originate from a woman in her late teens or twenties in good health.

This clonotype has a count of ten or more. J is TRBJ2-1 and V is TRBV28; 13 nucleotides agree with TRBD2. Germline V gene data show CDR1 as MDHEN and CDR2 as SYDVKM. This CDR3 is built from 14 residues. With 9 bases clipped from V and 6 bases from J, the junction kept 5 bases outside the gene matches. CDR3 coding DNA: TGTGCCAGTCTACTAGCGGGGGGGCCCAATGAGCAGTTCTTC. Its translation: CASLLAGGPNEQFF.

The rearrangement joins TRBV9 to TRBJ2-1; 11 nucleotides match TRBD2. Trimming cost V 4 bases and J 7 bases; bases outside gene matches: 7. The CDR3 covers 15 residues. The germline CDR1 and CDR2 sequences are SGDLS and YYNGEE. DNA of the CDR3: TGTGCCAGCAGCACCGGGACTAGCGGATGGAATGAGCAGTTCTTC. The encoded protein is CASSTGTSGWNEQFF.

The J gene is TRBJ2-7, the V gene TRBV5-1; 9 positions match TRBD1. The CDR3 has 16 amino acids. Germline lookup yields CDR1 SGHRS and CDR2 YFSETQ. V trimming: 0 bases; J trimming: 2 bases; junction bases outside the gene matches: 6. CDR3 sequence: CASSLVAGQGAYEQYF. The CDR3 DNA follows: TGCGCCAGCAGCTTGGTCGCGGGACAGGGCGCCTACGAGCAGTACTTC. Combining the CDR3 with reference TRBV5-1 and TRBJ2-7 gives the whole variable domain KAGVTQTPRYLIKTRGQQVTLSCSPISGHRSVSWYQQTPGQGLQFLFEYFSETQRNKGNFPGRFSGRQFSNSRSEMNVSTLELGDSALYLCASSLVAGQGAYEQYFGPGTRLTVT.

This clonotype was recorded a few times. The CDR3 DNA reads TGCGCCAGCAGCTTGTCTCCCGGGACTAGCGGCACAGATACGCAGTATTTT. It translates to CASSLSPGTSGTDTQYF. V gene TRBV5-1 combines with J gene TRBJ2-3; TRBD2 matches at 10 bases. This CDR3 is built from 17 residues. Germline V gene sequence: CDR1 SGHRS, CDR2 YFSETQ. The V and J ends lost 1 base and 1 base, in that order; junction bases with no gene match: 6.

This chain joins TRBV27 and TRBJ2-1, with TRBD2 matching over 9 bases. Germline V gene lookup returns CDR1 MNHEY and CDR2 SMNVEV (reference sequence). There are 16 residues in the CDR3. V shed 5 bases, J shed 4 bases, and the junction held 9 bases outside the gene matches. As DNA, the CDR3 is TGTGCCAGCAGTGAGGGGACTAGCCGACGATACAATGAGCAGTTCTTC. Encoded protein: CASSEGTSRRYNEQFF.

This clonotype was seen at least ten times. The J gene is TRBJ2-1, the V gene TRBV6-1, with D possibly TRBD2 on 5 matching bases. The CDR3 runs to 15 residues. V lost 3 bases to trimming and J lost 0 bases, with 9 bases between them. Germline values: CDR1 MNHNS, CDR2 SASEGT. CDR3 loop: CASSDSVSSYNEQFF. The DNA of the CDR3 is TGTGCCAGCAGTGATAGCGTTAGCTCCTACAATGAGCAGTTCTTC.

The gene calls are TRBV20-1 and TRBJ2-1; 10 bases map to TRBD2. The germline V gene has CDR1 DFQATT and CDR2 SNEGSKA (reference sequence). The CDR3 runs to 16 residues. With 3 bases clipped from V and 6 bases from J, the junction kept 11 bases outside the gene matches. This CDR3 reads CSASGRLAGVVNEQFF. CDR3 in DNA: TGCAGTGCTAGCGGTCGCCTAGCGGGAGTAGTCAATGAGCAGTTCTTC.

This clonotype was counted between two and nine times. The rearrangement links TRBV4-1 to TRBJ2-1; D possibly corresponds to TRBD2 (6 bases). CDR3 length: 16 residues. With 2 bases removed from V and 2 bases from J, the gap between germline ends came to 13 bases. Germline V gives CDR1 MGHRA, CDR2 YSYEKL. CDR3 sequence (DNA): TGCGCCAGCAGCCAATCCCAAGCGGGCGCCTACAATGAGCAGTTCTTC. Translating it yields CASSQSQAGAYNEQFF.

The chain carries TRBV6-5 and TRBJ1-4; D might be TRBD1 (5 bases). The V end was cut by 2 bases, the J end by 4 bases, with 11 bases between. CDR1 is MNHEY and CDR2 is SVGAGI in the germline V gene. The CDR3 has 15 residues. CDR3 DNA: TGTGCCAGCAGTTACGGGGCAAAAATTAATGAAAAACTGTTTTTT. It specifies CASSYGAKINEKLFF.

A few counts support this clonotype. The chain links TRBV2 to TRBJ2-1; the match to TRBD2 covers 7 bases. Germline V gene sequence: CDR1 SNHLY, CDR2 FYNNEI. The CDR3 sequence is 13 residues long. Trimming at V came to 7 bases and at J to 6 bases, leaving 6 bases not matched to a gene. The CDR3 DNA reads TGTGCCAGCAAGAGACGGGAGGCCAATGAGCAGTTCTTC. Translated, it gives CASKRREANEQFF.

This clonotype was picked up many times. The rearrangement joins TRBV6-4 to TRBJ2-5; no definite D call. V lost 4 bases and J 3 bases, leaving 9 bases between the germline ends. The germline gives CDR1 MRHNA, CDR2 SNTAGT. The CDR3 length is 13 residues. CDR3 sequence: CASSGGPEETQYF. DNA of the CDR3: TGTGCCAGCAGTGGTGGGCCGGAAGAGACCCAGTACTTC.

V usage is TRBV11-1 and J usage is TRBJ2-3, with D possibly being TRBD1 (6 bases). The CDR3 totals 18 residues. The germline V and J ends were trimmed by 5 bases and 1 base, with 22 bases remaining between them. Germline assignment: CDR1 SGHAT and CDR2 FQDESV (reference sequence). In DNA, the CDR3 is TGTGCCAGCAGCCTACCCCCTACAGGGCCTCCTCGCACAGATACGCAGTATTTT. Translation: CASSLPPTGPPRTDTQYF.

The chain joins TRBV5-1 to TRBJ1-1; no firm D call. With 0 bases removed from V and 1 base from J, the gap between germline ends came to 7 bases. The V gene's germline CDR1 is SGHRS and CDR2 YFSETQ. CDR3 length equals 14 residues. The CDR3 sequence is CASSLEWPNTEAFF. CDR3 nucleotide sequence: TGCGCCAGCAGCTTGGAGTGGCCGAACACTGAAGCTTTCTTT.

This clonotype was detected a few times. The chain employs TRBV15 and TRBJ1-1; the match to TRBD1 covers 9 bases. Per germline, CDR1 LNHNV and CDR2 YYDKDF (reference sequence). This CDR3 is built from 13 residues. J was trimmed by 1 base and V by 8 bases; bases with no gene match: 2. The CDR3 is CATRTGANTEAFF. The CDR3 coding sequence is TGTGCCACCCGGACAGGGGCGAACACTGAAGCTTTCTTT.

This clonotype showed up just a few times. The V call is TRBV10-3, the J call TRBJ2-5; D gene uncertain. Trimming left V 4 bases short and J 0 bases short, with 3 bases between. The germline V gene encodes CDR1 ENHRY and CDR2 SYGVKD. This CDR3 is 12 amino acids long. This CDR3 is CAISANQETQYF. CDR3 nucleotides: TGTGCCATCAGTGCCAACCAAGAGACCCAGTACTTC.

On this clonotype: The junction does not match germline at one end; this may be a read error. The CDR3 sequence: CASTRGAAYDSPLHF. CDR3 DNA sequence: TGTGCCAGCACCCGGGGGGCCGCCTATGATTCACCCCTCCACTTT. The chain couples TRBV6-1 to TRBJ1-6; D may be TRBD1 (6 bases). The CDR3 runs to 15 residues. CDR1 and CDR2 (germline): MNHNS, SASEGT.

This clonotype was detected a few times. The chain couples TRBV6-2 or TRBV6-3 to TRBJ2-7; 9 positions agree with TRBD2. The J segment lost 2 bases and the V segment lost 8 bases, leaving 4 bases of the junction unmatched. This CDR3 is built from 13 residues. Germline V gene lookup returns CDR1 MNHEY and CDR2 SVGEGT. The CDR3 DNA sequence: TGTGCCAGCTGGCGGGGGGGCCCCTACGAGCAGTACGTC. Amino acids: CASWRGGPYEQYV.

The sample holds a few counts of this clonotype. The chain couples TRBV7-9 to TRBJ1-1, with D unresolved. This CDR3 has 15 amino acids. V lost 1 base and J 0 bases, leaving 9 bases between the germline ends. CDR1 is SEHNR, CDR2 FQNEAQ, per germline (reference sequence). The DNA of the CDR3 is TGTGCCAGCAGCTTAGTACAGTACATGAACACTGAAGCTTTCTTT. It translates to CASSLVQYMNTEAFF.

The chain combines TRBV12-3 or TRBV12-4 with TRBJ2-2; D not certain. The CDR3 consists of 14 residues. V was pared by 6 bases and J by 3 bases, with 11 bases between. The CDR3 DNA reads TGTGCCAGCAGCCGAGAACTCTACACCGGGGAGCTGTTTTTT. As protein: CASSRELYTGELFF.

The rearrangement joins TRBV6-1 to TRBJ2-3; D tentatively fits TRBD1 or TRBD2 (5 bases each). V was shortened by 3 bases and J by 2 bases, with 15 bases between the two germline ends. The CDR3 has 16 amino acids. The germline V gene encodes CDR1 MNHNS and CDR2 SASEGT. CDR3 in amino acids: CASSDRDAKPTDTQYF. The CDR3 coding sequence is TGTGCCAGCAGTGACCGGGACGCAAAACCCACAGATACGCAGTATTTT.

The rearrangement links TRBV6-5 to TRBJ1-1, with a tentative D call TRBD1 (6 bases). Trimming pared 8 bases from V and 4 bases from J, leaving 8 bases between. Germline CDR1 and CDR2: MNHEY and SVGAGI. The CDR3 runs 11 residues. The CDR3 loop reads CASYRATEAFF. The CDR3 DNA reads TGTGCCAGCTACAGGGCCACTGAAGCTTTCTTT.

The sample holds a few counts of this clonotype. The chain's CDR3 is CASSHRPRGESAQHF. For the CDR3, the DNA is TGTGCCAGCAGTCATAGACCTCGGGGGGAATCAGCGCAGCATTTT. The gene calls are TRBV7-2 and TRBJ1-5, with D possibly TRBD1 on 5 matching bases. Trimming stripped 6 bases from V and 13 bases from J, with 25 bases between. The CDR3 totals 15 residues. The germline V gene has CDR1 SGHTA and CDR2 FQGNSA. The full variable domain, completed using reference TRBV7-2 and TRBJ1-5, is GAGVSQSPSNKVTEKGKDVELRCDPISGHTALYWYRQSLGQGLEFLIYFQGNSAPDKSGLPSDRFSAERTGGSVSTLTIQRTQQEDSAVYLCASSHRPRGESAQHFGDGTRLSIL.

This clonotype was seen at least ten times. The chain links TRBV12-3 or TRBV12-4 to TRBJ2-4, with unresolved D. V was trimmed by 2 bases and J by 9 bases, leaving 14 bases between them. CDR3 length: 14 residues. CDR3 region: CASSLSPQGGIQYF. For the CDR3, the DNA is TGTGCCAGCAGTTTATCGCCCCAAGGCGGCATTCAGTACTTC.

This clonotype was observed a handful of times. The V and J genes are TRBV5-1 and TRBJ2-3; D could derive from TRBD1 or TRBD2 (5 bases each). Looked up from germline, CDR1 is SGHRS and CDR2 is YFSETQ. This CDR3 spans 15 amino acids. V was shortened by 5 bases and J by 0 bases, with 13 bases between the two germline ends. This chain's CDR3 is CASSSGTMSTDTQYF. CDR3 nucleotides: TGCGCCAGCAGTTCCGGGACGATGAGCACAGATACGCAGTATTTT. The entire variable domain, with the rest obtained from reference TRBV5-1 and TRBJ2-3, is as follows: KAGVTQTPRYLIKTRGQQVTLSCSPISGHRSVSWYQQTPGQGLQFLFEYFSETQRNKGNFPGRFSGRQFSNSRSEMNVSTLELGDSALYLCASSSGTMSTDTQYFGPGTRLTVL.

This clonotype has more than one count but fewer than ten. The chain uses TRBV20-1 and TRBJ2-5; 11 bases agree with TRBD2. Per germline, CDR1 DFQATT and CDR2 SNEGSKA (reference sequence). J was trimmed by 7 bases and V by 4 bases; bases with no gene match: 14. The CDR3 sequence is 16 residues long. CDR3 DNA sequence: TGCAGTGCTACCGGGACTAGCGGAACCCCGGGTGCGACCCAGTACTTC. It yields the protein CSATGTSGTPGATQYF.

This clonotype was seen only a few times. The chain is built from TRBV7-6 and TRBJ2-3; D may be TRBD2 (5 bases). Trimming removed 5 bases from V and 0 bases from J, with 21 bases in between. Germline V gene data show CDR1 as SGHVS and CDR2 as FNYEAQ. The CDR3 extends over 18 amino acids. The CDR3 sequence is CASSPNMAAAGSTDTQYF. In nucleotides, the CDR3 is TGTGCCAGCAGCCCAAATATGGCAGCCGCGGGTAGCACAGATACGCAGTATTTT.

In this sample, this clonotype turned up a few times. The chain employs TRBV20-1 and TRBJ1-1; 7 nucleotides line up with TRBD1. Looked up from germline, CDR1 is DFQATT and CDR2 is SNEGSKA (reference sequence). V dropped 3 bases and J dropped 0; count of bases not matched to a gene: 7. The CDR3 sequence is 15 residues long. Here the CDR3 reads CSARDSGTVNTEAFF. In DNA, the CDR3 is TGCAGTGCTAGGGACTCCGGGACAGTGAACACTGAAGCTTTCTTT.

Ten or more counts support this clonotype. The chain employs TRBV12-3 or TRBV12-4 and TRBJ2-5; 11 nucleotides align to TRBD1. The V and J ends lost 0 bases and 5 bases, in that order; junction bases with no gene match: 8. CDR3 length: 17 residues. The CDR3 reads CASSLALGQGATETQYF. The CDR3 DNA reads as TGTGCCAGCAGTTTAGCGCTTGGACAGGGGGCGACGGAGACCCAGTACTTC.

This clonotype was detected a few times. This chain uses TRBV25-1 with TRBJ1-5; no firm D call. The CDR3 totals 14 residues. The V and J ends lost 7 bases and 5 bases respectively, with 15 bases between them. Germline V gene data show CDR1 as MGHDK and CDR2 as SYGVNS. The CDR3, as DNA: TGTGCCAGCATGAGGGTCATGCAGGATCAGCCCCAGCATTTT. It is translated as CASMRVMQDQPQHF.

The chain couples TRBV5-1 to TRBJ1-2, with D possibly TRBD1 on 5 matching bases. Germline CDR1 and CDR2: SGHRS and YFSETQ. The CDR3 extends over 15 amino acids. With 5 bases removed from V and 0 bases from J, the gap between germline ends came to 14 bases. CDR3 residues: CASRQGASSNYGYTF. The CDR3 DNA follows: TGCGCCAGCAGACAAGGGGCGTCTTCTAACTATGGCTACACCTTC.